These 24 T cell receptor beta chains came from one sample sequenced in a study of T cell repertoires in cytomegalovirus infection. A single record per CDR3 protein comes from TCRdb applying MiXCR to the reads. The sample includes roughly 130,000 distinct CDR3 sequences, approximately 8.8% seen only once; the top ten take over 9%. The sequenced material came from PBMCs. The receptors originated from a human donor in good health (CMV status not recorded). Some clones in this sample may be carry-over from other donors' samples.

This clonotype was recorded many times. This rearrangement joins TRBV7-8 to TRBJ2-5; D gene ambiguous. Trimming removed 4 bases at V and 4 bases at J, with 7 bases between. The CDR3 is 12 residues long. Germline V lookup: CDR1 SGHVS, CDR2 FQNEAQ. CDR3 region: CASSYSGETQYF. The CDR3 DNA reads TGTGCCAGCAGCTACTCCGGAGAGACCCAGTACTTC.

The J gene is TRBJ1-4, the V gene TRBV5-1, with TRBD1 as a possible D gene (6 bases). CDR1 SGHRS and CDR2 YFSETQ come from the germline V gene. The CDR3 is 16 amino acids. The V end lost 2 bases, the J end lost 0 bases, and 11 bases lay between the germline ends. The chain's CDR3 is CASSFGQTATNEKLFF. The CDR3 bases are TGCGCCAGCAGCTTCGGACAGACAGCAACTAATGAAAAACTGTTTTTT.

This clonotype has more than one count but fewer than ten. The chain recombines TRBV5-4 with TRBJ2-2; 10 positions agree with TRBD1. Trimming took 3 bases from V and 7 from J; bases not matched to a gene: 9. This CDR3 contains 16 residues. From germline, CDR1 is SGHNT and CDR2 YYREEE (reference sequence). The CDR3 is CASSSAPGQGHGELFF. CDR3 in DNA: TGTGCCAGCAGCTCCGCCCCGGGACAGGGGCACGGGGAGCTGTTTTTT. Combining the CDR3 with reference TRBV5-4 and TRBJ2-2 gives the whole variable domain ETGVTQSPTHLIKTRGQQVTLRCSSQSGHNTVSWYQQALGQGPQFIFQYYREEENGRGNFPPRFSGLQFPNYSSELNVNALELDDSALYLCASSSAPGQGHGELFFGEGSRLTVL.

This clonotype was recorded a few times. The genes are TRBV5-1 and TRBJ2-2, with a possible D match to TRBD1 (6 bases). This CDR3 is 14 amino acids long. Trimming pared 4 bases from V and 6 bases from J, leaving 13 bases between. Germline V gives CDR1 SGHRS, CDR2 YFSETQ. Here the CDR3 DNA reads TGCGCCAGCAGCGCCCAGACAGGCCCCGGGGAGCTGTTTTTT. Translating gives CASSAQTGPGELFF.

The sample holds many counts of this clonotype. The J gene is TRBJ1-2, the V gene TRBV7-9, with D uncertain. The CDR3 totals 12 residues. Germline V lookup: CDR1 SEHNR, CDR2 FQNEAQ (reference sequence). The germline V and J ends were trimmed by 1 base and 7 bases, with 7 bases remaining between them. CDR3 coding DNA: TGTGCCAGCAGCTTAGAGGCAGGTGGCTACACCTTC. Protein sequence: CASSLEAGGYTF.

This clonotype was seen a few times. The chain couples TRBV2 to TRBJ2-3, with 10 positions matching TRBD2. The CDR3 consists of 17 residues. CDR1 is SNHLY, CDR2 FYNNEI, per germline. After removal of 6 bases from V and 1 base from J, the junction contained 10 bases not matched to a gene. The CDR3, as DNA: TGTGCCAGCAGGGGGATTGAGCGGGGGGGCCGCACAGATACGCAGTATTTT. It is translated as CASRGIERGGRTDTQYF.

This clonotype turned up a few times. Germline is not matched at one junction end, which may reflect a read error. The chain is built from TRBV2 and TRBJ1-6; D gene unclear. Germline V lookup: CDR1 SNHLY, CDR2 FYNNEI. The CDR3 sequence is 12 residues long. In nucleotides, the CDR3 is TGTGCCAGCAATCTGGCAAATTCGCCCCTCCACTTT. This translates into CASNLANSPLHF.

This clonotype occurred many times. This chain's CDR3 is CASSQRGGRWNEQFF. DNA of the CDR3: TGTGCCAGCAGCCAGCGGGGGGGCCGGTGGAATGAGCAGTTCTTC. The chain recombines TRBV7-2 with TRBJ2-1, with 10 bases lining up with TRBD2. This CDR3 is built from 15 residues. Germline CDR1 and CDR2: SGHTA and FQGNSA. V lost 5 bases, J lost 7 bases, and 8 bases stayed unmatched. Variable domain in full (rest from reference TRBV7-2 and TRBJ2-1): GAGVSQSPSNKVTEKGKDVELRCDPISGHTALYWYRQSLGQGLEFLIYFQGNSAPDKSGLPSDRFSAERTGGSVSTLTIQRTQQEDSAVYLCASSQRGGRWNEQFFGPGTRLTVL.

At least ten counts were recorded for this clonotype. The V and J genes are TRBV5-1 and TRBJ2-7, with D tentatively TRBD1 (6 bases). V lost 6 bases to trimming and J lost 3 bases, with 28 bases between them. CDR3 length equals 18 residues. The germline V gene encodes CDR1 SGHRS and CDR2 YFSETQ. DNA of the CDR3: TGCGCCAGCAACGCTATAAACGCCGATGTGGTAGGGGGCTACGAGCAGTACTTC. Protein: CASNAINADVVGGYEQYF. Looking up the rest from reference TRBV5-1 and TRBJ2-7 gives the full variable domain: KAGVTQTPRYLIKTRGQQVTLSCSPISGHRSVSWYQQTPGQGLQFLFEYFSETQRNKGNFPGRFSGRQFSNSRSEMNVSTLELGDSALYLCASNAINADVVGGYEQYFGPGTRLTVT.

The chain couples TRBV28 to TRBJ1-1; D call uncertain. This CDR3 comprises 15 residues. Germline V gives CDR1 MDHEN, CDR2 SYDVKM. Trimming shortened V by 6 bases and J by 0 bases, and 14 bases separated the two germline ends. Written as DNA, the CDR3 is TGTGCCAGCAGAAGAAGGGATCACGTGAACACTGAAGCTTTCTTT. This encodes CASRRRDHVNTEAFF.

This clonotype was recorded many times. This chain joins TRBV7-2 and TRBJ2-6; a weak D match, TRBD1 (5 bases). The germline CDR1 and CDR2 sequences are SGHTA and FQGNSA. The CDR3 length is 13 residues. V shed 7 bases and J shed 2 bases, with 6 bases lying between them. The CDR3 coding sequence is TGTGCCAGCATGACAGCTGGGGCCAACGTCCTGACTTTC. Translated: CASMTAGANVLTF.

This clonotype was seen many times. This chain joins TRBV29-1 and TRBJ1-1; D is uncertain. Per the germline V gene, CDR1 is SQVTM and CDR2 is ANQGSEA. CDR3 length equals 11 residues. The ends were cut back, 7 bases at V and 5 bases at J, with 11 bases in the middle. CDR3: CSGWVSTEAFF. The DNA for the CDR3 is TGCAGCGGATGGGTTAGTACTGAAGCTTTCTTT.

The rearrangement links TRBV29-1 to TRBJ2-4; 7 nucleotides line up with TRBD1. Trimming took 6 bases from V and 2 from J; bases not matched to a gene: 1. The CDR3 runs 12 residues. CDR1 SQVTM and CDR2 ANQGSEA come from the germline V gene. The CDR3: CSVQGTKNIQYF. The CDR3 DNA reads TGCAGCGTACAGGGGACCAAAAACATTCAGTACTTC. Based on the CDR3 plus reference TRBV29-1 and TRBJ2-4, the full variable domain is SAVISQKPSRDICQRGTSLTIQCQVDSQVTMMFWYRQQPGQSLTLIATANQGSEATYESGFVIDKFPISRPNLTFSTLTVSNMSPEDSSIYLCSVQGTKNIQYFGAGTRLSVL.

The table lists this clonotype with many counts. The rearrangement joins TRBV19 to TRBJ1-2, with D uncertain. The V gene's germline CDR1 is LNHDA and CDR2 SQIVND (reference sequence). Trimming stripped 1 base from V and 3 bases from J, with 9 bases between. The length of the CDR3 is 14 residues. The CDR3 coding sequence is TGTGCCAGTAGTATAGTCAGGACGGACTATGGCTACACCTTC. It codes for CASSIVRTDYGYTF.

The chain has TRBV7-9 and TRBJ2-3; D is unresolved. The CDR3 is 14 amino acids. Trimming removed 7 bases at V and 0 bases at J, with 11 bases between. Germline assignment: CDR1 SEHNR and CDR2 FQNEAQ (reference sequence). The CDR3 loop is CASTGTTSTDTQYF. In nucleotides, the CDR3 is TGTGCCAGCACTGGTACAACTAGCACAGATACGCAGTATTTT.

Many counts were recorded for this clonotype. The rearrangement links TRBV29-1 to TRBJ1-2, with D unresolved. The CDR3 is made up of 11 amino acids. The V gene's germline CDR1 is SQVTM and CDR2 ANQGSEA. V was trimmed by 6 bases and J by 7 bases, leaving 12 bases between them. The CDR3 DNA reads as TGCAGCGTACCCACCCCGATTGGCTACACCTTC. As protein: CSVPTPIGYTF.

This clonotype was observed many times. CDR3 in DNA: TGTGCCAGTAATGGGAGGACTAATGAAAAACTGTTTTTT. Translation gives CASNGRTNEKLFF. The chain uses TRBV19 and TRBJ1-4, with no clear D. V lost 7 bases, J lost 2 bases, and 8 bases lay in between. This CDR3 has 13 residues. In germline, CDR1 is LNHDA, CDR2 SQIVND (reference sequence).

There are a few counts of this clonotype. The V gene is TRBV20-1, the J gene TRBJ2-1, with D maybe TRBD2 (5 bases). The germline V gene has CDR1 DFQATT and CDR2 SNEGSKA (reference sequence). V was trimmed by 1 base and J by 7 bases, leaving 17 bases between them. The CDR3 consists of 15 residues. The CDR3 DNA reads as TGCAGTGCTAGAGTATCGGAACGGGGTGGGAATGAGCAGTTCTTC. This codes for CSARVSERGGNEQFF.

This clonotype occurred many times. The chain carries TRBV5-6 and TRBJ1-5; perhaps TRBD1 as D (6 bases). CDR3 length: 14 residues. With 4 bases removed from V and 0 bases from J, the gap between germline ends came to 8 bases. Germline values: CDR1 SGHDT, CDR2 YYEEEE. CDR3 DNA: TGTGCCAGCAGCGGACAGAATAGCAATCAGCCCCAGCATTTT. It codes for CASSGQNSNQPQHF.

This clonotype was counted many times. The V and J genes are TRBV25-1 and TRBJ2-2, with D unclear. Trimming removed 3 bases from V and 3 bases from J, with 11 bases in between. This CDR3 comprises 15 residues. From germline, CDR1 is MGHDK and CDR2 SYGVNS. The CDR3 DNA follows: TGTGCCAGCAGTGAGGCCCCTTGGGACACCGGGGAGCTGTTTTTT. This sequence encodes CASSEAPWDTGELFF. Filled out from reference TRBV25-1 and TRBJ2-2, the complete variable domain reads EADIYQTPRYLVIGTGKKITLECSQTMGHDKMYWYQQDPGMELHLIHYSYGVNSTEKGDLSSESTVSRIRTEHFPLTLESARPSHTSQYLCASSEAPWDTGELFFGEGSRLTVL.

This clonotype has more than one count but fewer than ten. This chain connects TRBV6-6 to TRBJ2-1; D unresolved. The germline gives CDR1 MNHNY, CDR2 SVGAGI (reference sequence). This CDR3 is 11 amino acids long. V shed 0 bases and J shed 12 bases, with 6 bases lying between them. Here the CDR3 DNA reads TGTGCCAGCAGTTACTCCCAAGGGCAGTTCTTC. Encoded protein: CASSYSQGQFF.

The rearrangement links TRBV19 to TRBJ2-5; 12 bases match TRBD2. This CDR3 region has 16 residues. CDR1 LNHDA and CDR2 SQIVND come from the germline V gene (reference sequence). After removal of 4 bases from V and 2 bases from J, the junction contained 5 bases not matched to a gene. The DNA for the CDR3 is TGTGCCAGTAGTACTGGACTAGCGGGGCGACAAGAGACCCAGTACTTC. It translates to CASSTGLAGRQETQYF. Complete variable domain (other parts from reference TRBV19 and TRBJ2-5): DGGITQSPKYLFRKEGQNVTLSCEQNLNHDAMYWYRQDPGQGLRLIYYSQIVNDFQKGDIAEGYSVSREKKESFPLTVTSAQKNPTAFYLCASSTGLAGRQETQYFGPGTRLLVL.

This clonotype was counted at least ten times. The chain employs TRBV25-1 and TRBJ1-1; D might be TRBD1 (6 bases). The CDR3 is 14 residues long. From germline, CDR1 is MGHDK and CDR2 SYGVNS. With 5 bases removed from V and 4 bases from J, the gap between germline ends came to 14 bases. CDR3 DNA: TGTGCCAGCAGTTATACAGGGTCGGTCACTGAAGCTTTCTTT. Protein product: CASSYTGSVTEAFF.

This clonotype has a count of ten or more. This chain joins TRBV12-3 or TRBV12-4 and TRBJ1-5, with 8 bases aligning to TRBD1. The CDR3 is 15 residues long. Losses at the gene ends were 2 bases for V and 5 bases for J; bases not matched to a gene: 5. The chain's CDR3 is CASSLQGQVDQPQHF. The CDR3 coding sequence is TGTGCCAGCAGTTTACAGGGACAGGTTGATCAGCCCCAGCATTTT.